The 32 T cell receptor beta chains below come from one sample, sequenced in a study of cytomegalovirus exposure and HLA in healthy donors (dated by TCRdb to between 2016 and 2019). The library was made by the immunoSEQ multiplex PCR assay. A mixture of 60 forward primers for TCR Vbeta segments and 13 reverse primers for TCR Jbeta segments was used in the multiplex PCR. In its TCRdb copy, this immuneACCESS table keeps in-frame sequences only and misses some clones. Where compared with another copy, unresolved V genes explain less than half of these, and the others have no known cause. The sample records almost 200,000 clones, roughly 77% of which are singletons. The biggest ten clones account for 0.35% to 0.5% of the sample. Sequencing was carried out using PBMCs. The receptor set was obtained from a male donor in good health and CMV-seropositive.

The rearrangement links TRBV7-9 to TRBJ2-7; D is perhaps TRBD1 (6 bases). The germline CDR1 and CDR2 sequences are SEHNR and FQNEAQ (reference sequence). Trimming took 1 base from V and 6 from J, leaving 16 bases between them. The CDR3 extends over 15 amino acids. CDR3 DNA: TGTGCCAGCAGCTTAGATACAGGGCCACTTTCCGAGCAGTACTTC. Translating it yields CASSLDTGPLSEQYF.

CDR3 region: CAISGVEDQPQHF. The CDR3 DNA reads TGTGCCATCTCCGGGGTCGAGGATCAGCCCCAGCATTTT. V usage is TRBV10-3 and J usage is TRBJ1-5; D gene ambiguous. Germline V gene data show CDR1 as ENHRY and CDR2 as SYGVKD. Trimming removed 8 bases from V and 5 bases from J, with 13 bases in between. There are 13 residues in the CDR3.

V and J are TRBV18 and TRBJ2-5, with TRBD2 identical over 10 bases. Germline CDR1 reads KGHSH; CDR2 reads LQKENI. This CDR3 is 14 amino acids long. Trimming at V came to 4 bases and at J to 4 bases, leaving 3 bases not matched to a gene. This chain's CDR3 is CASSRTSGGETQYF. In DNA, the CDR3 is TGTGCCAGCTCACGGACTAGCGGTGGAGAGACCCAGTACTTC.

This CDR3 reads CASRRSGANYGYTF. For the CDR3, the DNA is TGTGCCAGCCGTCGATCAGGGGCCAACTATGGCTACACCTTC. The rearrangement links TRBV6-1 to TRBJ1-2, with D perhaps TRBD1 (6 bases). The CDR3 runs to 14 residues. The ends were cut back, 8 bases at V and 2 bases at J, with 15 bases in the middle. Germline values: CDR1 MNHNS, CDR2 SASEGT.

The chain couples TRBV11-1 to TRBJ2-7, with D unresolved. Germline V gene sequence: CDR1 SGHAT, CDR2 FQDESV (reference sequence). This CDR3 spans 13 amino acids. The V gene lost 1 base and the J gene lost 3 bases, with 7 bases spanning the gap. The DNA for the CDR3 is TGTGCCAGCAGCTTAGATCGAGTCTACGAGCAGTACTTC. Translating gives CASSLDRVYEQYF.

This chain connects TRBV2 to TRBJ1-4; 7 positions agree with TRBD1. The V gene end was trimmed by 11 bases and the J gene end by 0 bases; junction bases not matched to a gene: 9. The CDR3 spans 15 residues. Per the germline V gene, CDR1 is SNHLY and CDR2 is FYNNEI. The CDR3 region is CAAQGFFATNEKLFF. In DNA form, the CDR3 reads TGTGCCGCACAGGGGTTCTTTGCAACTAATGAAAAACTGTTTTTT.

The rearrangement joins TRBV7-9 to TRBJ2-5; 9 nucleotides agree with TRBD1. The trim removed 5 bases at V and 5 bases at J, leaving 9 bases unmatched. The CDR3 totals 15 residues. Germline CDR1 is SEHNR and CDR2 is FQNEAQ (reference sequence). The CDR3 loop reads CASSNLDRGGETQYF. The DNA of the CDR3 is TGTGCCAGCAGCAACCTGGACAGGGGAGGGGAGACCCAGTACTTC.

V and J are TRBV6-1 and TRBJ2-3, with D perhaps matching TRBD2 (5 bases). The CDR3 runs to 16 residues. Germline V gene data show CDR1 as MNHNS and CDR2 as SASEGT. Between the trimmed V and J ends, which lost 4 bases and 1 base, there was a span of 15 bases. In DNA, the CDR3 is TGTGCCAGCAGTGGTCGGGGTAACCTAGGCACAGATACGCAGTATTTT. Its translation is CASSGRGNLGTDTQYF.

V usage is TRBV9 and J usage is TRBJ2-2; D unclear. This CDR3 is built from 18 residues. Germline CDR1 is SGDLS and CDR2 is YYNGEE. V lost 0 bases and J lost 6, with 21 bases in between. CDR3 residues: CASSVDWWRPPAAGELFF. In DNA, the CDR3 is TGTGCCAGCAGCGTAGATTGGTGGAGACCACCAGCCGCCGGGGAGCTGTTTTTT.

The chain is built from TRBV27 and TRBJ2-5; maybe TRBD1 (5 bases). The closer fit of TRBJ2-7 to the DNA end suggests the J call may be wrong. This CDR3 is 15 amino acids long. Looked up from germline, CDR1 is MNHEY and CDR2 is SMNVEV (reference sequence). The chain's CDR3 is CASSLSGQVLYEQYF. CDR3 sequence (DNA): TGTGCCAGCAGTTTATCGGGGCAGGTTCTCTACGAGCAGTACTTC.

The V gene is TRBV7-9, the J gene TRBJ2-7, with 8 bases matching TRBD2. V shed 3 bases, J shed 7 bases, and the junction held 5 bases outside the gene matches. The CDR3 is 13 residues long. Germline V gives CDR1 SEHNR, CDR2 FQNEAQ (reference sequence). DNA of the CDR3: TGTGCCAGCAGCTTGGGACTAGAGACGGAGCAGTACTTC. This translates into CASSLGLETEQYF.

The chain carries TRBV7-2 and TRBJ1-5; D is possibly TRBD1 (5 bases). Germline CDR1 SGHTA, CDR2 FQGNSA. The CDR3 has 15 residues. V lost 2 bases and J lost 7, with 15 bases in between. In DNA, the CDR3 is TGTGCCAGCAGCTTACATTCAGGGATATGGCAGCCCCAGCATTTT. It specifies CASSLHSGIWQPQHF.

The rearrangement joins TRBV18 to TRBJ2-5, with D possibly matching TRBD2 (5 bases). Germline lookup yields CDR1 KGHSH and CDR2 LQKENI. The CDR3 is made up of 12 amino acids. The V end was cut by 3 bases, the J end by 4 bases, with 6 bases between. The CDR3, as DNA: TGTGCCAGCTCACCTGAGGGAGAGACCCAGTACTTC. This codes for CASSPEGETQYF. Variable domain in full (rest from reference TRBV18 and TRBJ2-5): NAGVMQNPRHLVRRRGQEARLRCSPMKGHSHVYWYRQLPEEGLKFMVYLQKENIIDESGMPKERFSAEFPKEGPSILRIQQVVRGDSAAYFCASSPEGETQYFGPGTRLLVL.

This clone was detected only once. V gene TRBV19 combines with J gene TRBJ2-7, with D possibly matching TRBD2 (6 bases). The CDR3 runs to 12 residues. Germline lookup yields CDR1 LNHDA and CDR2 SQIVND (reference sequence). The V end was cut by 7 bases, the J end by 4 bases, with 11 bases between. CDR3 bases: TGTGCCAGTACCAACGGGGGTTACGAGCAGTACTTC. Translation: CASTNGGYEQYF.

This sequence joins TRBV7-9 and TRBJ2-1; 10 bases align to TRBD2. Germline CDR1 and CDR2: SEHNR and FQNEAQ (reference sequence). This CDR3 has 14 residues. J lost 6 bases, V lost 8 bases, and 7 bases had no gene match. CDR3 in DNA: TGTGCCAGCTATACTAGCGGGGTGGGCAATGAGCAGTTCTTC. It specifies CASYTSGVGNEQFF. Using reference TRBV7-9 and TRBJ2-1 for the parts outside the CDR3, the full variable domain is DTGVSQNPRHKITKRGQNVTFRCDPISEHNRLYWYRQTLGQGPEFLTYFQNEAQLEKSRLLSDRFSAERPKGSFSTLEIQRTEQGDSAMYLCASYTSGVGNEQFFGPGTRLTVL.

The chain couples TRBV4-3 to TRBJ2-3; D is unclear. CDR1 and CDR2 from the germline V gene are LGHNA and YSLEER. Trimming removed 0 bases at V and 6 bases at J, with 4 bases between. The CDR3 has 12 amino acids. CDR3 amino acids: CASSQDRDTQYF. CDR3 nucleotide sequence: TGCGCCAGCAGCCAAGACAGGGATACGCAGTATTTT.

CDR3 nucleotides: TGTGCCTGGAGTGTACTGGGAGAGGAGCAGTACTTC. Translation gives CAWSVLGEEQYF. The V and J genes are TRBV30 and TRBJ2-7; a weak D match, TRBD2 (5 bases). The V gene's germline CDR1 is GTSNPN and CDR2 SVGIG (reference sequence). The CDR3 spans 12 residues. V shed 0 bases and J shed 7 bases, with 10 bases lying between them.

The count of this clone is one. This chain joins TRBV6-1 and TRBJ1-1; D remains unclear. V lost 2 bases to trimming and J lost 1 base, with 11 bases between them. The CDR3 extends over 15 amino acids. Germline V gene sequence: CDR1 MNHNS, CDR2 SASEGT. The CDR3 is CASSEYLIQNTEAFF. The CDR3 DNA reads as TGTGCCAGCAGTGAATACCTGATACAGAACACTGAAGCTTTCTTT.

This sequence joins TRBV5-4 and TRBJ1-4; 12 positions agree with TRBD1. V was pared by 4 bases and J by 8 bases, with 6 bases of the junction left unmatched. The CDR3 has 15 amino acids. From germline, CDR1 is SGHNT and CDR2 YYREEE (reference sequence). CDR3 sequence: CASSTRDRGLEKLFF. In DNA form, the CDR3 reads TGTGCCAGCAGCACACGGGACAGGGGGCTAGAAAAACTGTTTTTT.

This clone came up once. The rearrangement links TRBV29-1 to TRBJ2-5; 9 bases map to TRBD1. This CDR3 has 12 residues. The germline gives CDR1 SQVTM, CDR2 ANQGSEA. The junction had 3 bases not matched to a gene; V was cut back by 6 bases and J by 4 bases. The CDR3 DNA follows: TGCAGCGTAAACAGGGGGCGAGAGACCCAGTACTTC. This sequence encodes CSVNRGRETQYF.

In this sample, this clone turned up once. This rearrangement joins TRBV27 to TRBJ2-7; 7 nucleotides match TRBD2. With 8 bases clipped from V and 6 bases from J, the junction kept 13 bases outside the gene matches. Germline V lookup: CDR1 MNHEY, CDR2 SMNVEV (reference sequence). CDR3 length: 14 residues. The chain's CDR3 is CASRPGERGPEQYF. The DNA of the CDR3 is TGTGCCAGCCGGCCGGGGGAGCGGGGCCCCGAGCAGTACTTC.

J is TRBJ2-6 and V is TRBV5-1, with 10 bases fitting TRBD1. Trimming at V came to 4 bases and at J to 0 bases, leaving 10 bases not matched to a gene. This CDR3 spans 19 amino acids. Germline-derived CDR1 and CDR2 are SGHRS and YFSETQ. CDR3 in DNA: TGCGCCAGCAGCCTTGGTCGGGGACAGGGGCGCTCTGGGGCCAACGTCCTGACTTTC. Protein product: CASSLGRGQGRSGANVLTF.

This chain uses TRBV7-8 with TRBJ2-5; D is unclear. Trimming removed 1 base at V and 10 bases at J, with 7 bases between. Germline V lookup: CDR1 SGHVS, CDR2 FQNEAQ. The CDR3 is made up of 11 amino acids. In nucleotides, the CDR3 is TGTGCCAGCAGCTTAGGAGTCTACCAGTACTTC. This sequence encodes CASSLGVYQYF.

This clone was observed a single time. This chain links TRBV2 with TRBJ2-7; the match to TRBD2 covers 10 bases. The last part of the DNA fits TRBJ2-5 better; the J call may be wrong. The CDR3 consists of 12 residues. Germline values: CDR1 SNHLY, CDR2 FYNNEI. CDR3 loop: CASVAGGETQYF. The CDR3 DNA reads as TGTGCCAGCGTAGCGGGAGGAGAGACCCAGTACTTC.

V is TRBV19 and J is TRBJ2-2, with TRBD1 matching 7 bases. Trimming at V came to 7 bases and at J to 0 bases, leaving 14 bases not matched to a gene. The CDR3 sequence is 18 residues long. Per the germline V gene, CDR1 is LNHDA and CDR2 is SQIVND (reference sequence). The CDR3 spells CASTAQGPIFANTGELFF. Written as DNA, the CDR3 is TGTGCCAGTACCGCACAGGGGCCGATCTTCGCGAACACCGGGGAGCTGTTTTTT. The whole variable domain, filled in from reference TRBV19 and TRBJ2-2, reads DGGITQSPKYLFRKEGQNVTLSCEQNLNHDAMYWYRQDPGQGLRLIYYSQIVNDFQKGDIAEGYSVSREKKESFPLTVTSAQKNPTAFYLCASTAQGPIFANTGELFFGEGSRLTVL.

The rearrangement uses TRBV11-1 and TRBJ2-2, with D possibly matching TRBD1 (6 bases). Germline CDR1 and CDR2: SGHAT and FQDESV (reference sequence). V was shortened by 5 bases and J by 7 bases, with 20 bases between the two germline ends. CDR3 length: 16 residues. CDR3 sequence: CASSPVMGVGGGELFF. The DNA of the CDR3 is TGTGCCAGCAGCCCAGTAATGGGTGTAGGGGGCGGGGAGCTGTTTTTT.

The chain is built from TRBV7-2 and TRBJ2-7; no firm D call. CDR3 length equals 16 residues. Germline assignment: CDR1 SGHTA and CDR2 FQGNSA. V shed 5 bases and J shed 3 bases, with 20 bases lying between them. In DNA, the CDR3 is TGTGCCAGCAGCGCCTCGTCAGGATCTACTTACTACGAGCAGTACTTC. It encodes CASSASSGSTYYEQYF.

The chain recombines TRBV7-9 with TRBJ1-1, with D possibly matching TRBD1 (5 bases). V dropped 5 bases and J dropped 1 base, with 20 bases sitting between them. Germline assignment: CDR1 SEHNR and CDR2 FQNEAQ (reference sequence). The CDR3 is 17 residues long. The CDR3 nucleotides are TGTGCCAGCAGCCCCCAGGCGGGGCGCTGGGGGAACACTGAAGCTTTCTTT. Translation: CASSPQAGRWGNTEAFF.

The rearrangement uses TRBV7-8 and TRBJ2-7; TRBD2 agrees at 11 bases. Germline loops: CDR1 SGHVS, CDR2 FQNEAQ. CDR3 size: 20 residues. Trimming at V came to 0 bases and at J to 1 base, leaving 14 bases not matched to a gene. CDR3 amino acids: CASSLAEGASGRIRSYEQYF. CDR3 bases: TGTGCCAGCAGCTTAGCGGAGGGGGCTAGCGGGAGGATCAGGTCCTACGAGCAGTACTTC.

V usage is TRBV9 and J usage is TRBJ1-2, with D unclear. From germline, CDR1 is SGDLS and CDR2 YYNGEE. V lost 4 bases and J 8 bases, leaving 12 bases between the germline ends. CDR3 length equals 12 residues. The CDR3 DNA is TGTGCCAGCAGCCCCCCGGGGATAGGCTACACCTTC. Amino acids: CASSPPGIGYTF.

The chain uses TRBV5-8 and TRBJ1-5; tentative D call: TRBD1 (6 bases). Germline CDR1 and CDR2: SGHTS and YDEGEE. Deletions cut 4 bases from V and 8 bases from J, with 19 bases between. This CDR3 has 15 amino acids. The CDR3 DNA sequence: TGTGCCAGCAGCACCTGGACAGCCGTGAGAGAGCCCCAGCATTTT. This translates into CASSTWTAVREPQHF.

The chain couples TRBV4-1 to TRBJ2-3, with 11 positions matching TRBD2. CDR3 size: 16 residues. Trimming took 6 bases from V and 2 from J; bases not matched to a gene: 7. Germline lookup yields CDR1 MGHRA and CDR2 YSYEKL. The DNA for the CDR3 is TGCGCCAGCAGTCGTCTGACTAGCGGGGCCACAGATACGCAGTATTTT. It encodes CASSRLTSGATDTQYF.